The 20 T cell receptor beta chains reported below all come from one sample, sequenced in a study of OX40 agonist ivuxolimab in advanced cancers. TCRdb's copy holds only in-frame clones and misses some; the assay was immunoSEQ multiplex PCR. The sample has about 45,000 clones, roughly nine tenths seen once. The sequencing used CD4+ or CD8+ T cells sorted from blood, collected in a trial of the OX40 agonist ivuxolimab. These receptors were taken from an adult with an advanced solid tumor such as melanoma, head and neck, liver or kidney cancer.

The J gene is TRBJ2-3, the V gene TRBV7-6; 8 bases align to TRBD2. The junction had 9 bases not matched to a gene; V was cut back by 2 bases and J by 5 bases. CDR1 is SGHVS, CDR2 FNYEAQ, per germline. The CDR3 is 16 amino acids. The CDR3 bases are TGTGCCAGCAGCTTATCCCCCGGGGGGGCGGTAGATACGCAGTATTTT. It codes for CASSLSPGGAVDTQYF.

The V gene is TRBV11-2, the J gene TRBJ2-3, with D unresolved. V was clipped by 7 bases and J by 6 bases, with 20 bases between them. The CDR3 runs to 15 residues. Germline loops: CDR1 SGHAT, CDR2 FQNNGV. The CDR3 sequence is CASNIGPRFPDTQYF. CDR3 coding DNA: TGTGCCAGCAACATCGGACCCAGGTTCCCGGATACGCAGTATTTT.

Concerning this clone itself: Other DNA variants within this sample encode the same CDR3. In DNA form, the CDR3 reads TGTGCCAGCAGCCTGGACAGGGCAACTTATGGCTACACCTTC. Translation: CASSLDRATYGYTF. This chain uses TRBV5-6 with TRBJ1-2, with 8 positions matching TRBD1. This CDR3 has 14 amino acids. Unmatched junction bases numbered 7, after V lost 4 bases and J lost 5 bases. Germline V gene lookup returns CDR1 SGHDT and CDR2 YYEEEE.

The chain combines TRBV4-1 with TRBJ2-3, with 7 bases lining up with TRBD2. J was trimmed by 2 bases and V by 4 bases; bases with no gene match: 12. This CDR3 has 17 residues. Germline CDR1 MGHRA, CDR2 YSYEKL. CDR3 DNA: TGCGCCAGCAGCCCCTTGGGGAGGGGACGAAACACAGATACGCAGTATTTT. It is translated as CASSPLGRGRNTDTQYF.

The rearrangement links TRBV27 to TRBJ2-2; TRBD2 matches 13 bases. This CDR3 region has 14 residues. Germline values: CDR1 MNHEY, CDR2 SMNVEV (reference sequence). The J segment lost 6 bases and the V segment lost 10 bases, leaving 5 bases of the junction unmatched. This chain's CDR3 is CATRLAGGPGELFF. CDR3 DNA sequence: TGTGCCACCAGACTAGCGGGAGGACCCGGGGAGCTGTTTTTT.

The chain couples TRBV5-4 to TRBJ2-3; 8 bases line up with TRBD2. Germline-derived CDR1 and CDR2 are SGHNT and YYREEE (reference sequence). CDR3 length: 14 amino acids. The junction had 7 bases not matched to a gene; V was cut back by 6 bases and J by 4 bases. The CDR3 sequence: CASKPAGVADTQYF. The CDR3 DNA follows: TGTGCCAGCAAGCCAGCGGGGGTTGCAGATACGCAGTATTTT. Full variable domain (missing parts from reference TRBV5-4 and TRBJ2-3): ETGVTQSPTHLIKTRGQQVTLRCSSQSGHNTVSWYQQALGQGPQFIFQYYREEENGRGNFPPRFSGLQFPNYSSELNVNALELDDSALYLCASKPAGVADTQYFGPGTRLTVL.

The chain employs TRBV5-1 and TRBJ1-1; 10 positions agree with TRBD1. V lost 3 bases to trimming and J lost 2 bases; unmatched junction nucleotides: 10. Germline CDR1 is SGHRS and CDR2 is YFSETQ. This CDR3 is built from 17 residues. CDR3 nucleotide sequence: TGCGCCAGCAGCTGGAAAACGGGACAGGGGTTTAACACTGAAGCTTTCTTT. It specifies CASSWKTGQGFNTEAFF.

The chain uses TRBV11-2 and TRBJ1-6; D is possibly TRBD1 (5 bases). With 5 bases removed from V and 5 bases from J, the gap between germline ends came to 16 bases. There are 16 residues in the CDR3. The V gene's germline CDR1 is SGHAT and CDR2 FQNNGV. The CDR3, as DNA: TGTGCCAGCAGCCCAGGGCAGGGCCAGAATAATTCACCCCTCCACTTT. It encodes CASSPGQGQNNSPLHF.

This chain connects TRBV7-6 to TRBJ2-1; D remains ambiguous. The V gene's germline CDR1 is SGHVS and CDR2 FNYEAQ. V was shortened by 6 bases and J by 0 bases, with 15 bases between the two germline ends. CDR3 size: 16 residues. CDR3 sequence reads: CASSSDLQSSYNEQFF. CDR3 DNA sequence: TGTGCCAGCAGTTCGGATTTGCAGAGCTCCTACAATGAGCAGTTCTTC.

The chain carries TRBV30 and TRBJ1-2, with D possibly TRBD1 on 5 matching bases. There are 12 residues in the CDR3. The germline V gene has CDR1 GTSNPN and CDR2 SVGIG (reference sequence). Trimming left V 1 base short and J 4 bases short, with 7 bases between. The CDR3, as DNA: TGTGCCTGGAGTGGGGGGGTCTATGGCTACACCTTC. This translates into CAWSGGVYGYTF.

The rearrangement links TRBV4-1 to TRBJ2-7; tentatively, D is TRBD2 (5 bases). V dropped 4 bases and J dropped 7 bases, with 11 bases sitting between them. This CDR3 comprises 12 residues. Germline CDR1 MGHRA, CDR2 YSYEKL. Here the CDR3 reads CASSRATGEQYF. The CDR3 DNA is TGCGCCAGCAGCCGGGCTACGGGAGAGCAGTACTTC.

This clone came up a few times. This chain links TRBV2 with TRBJ1-5, with D tentatively TRBD1 (6 bases). This CDR3 region has 14 residues. Germline V lookup: CDR1 SNHLY, CDR2 FYNNEI. Trimming took off 6 bases at V and 0 bases at J, with 9 bases between the two ends. CDR3 loop: CASRGGYSNQPQHF. The CDR3 DNA sequence: TGTGCCAGCAGAGGGGGGTATAGCAATCAGCCCCAGCATTTT.

The rearrangement links TRBV27 to TRBJ2-2, with D possibly being TRBD1 (6 bases). Looked up from germline, CDR1 is MNHEY and CDR2 is SMNVEV (reference sequence). The CDR3 is 15 residues long. V was trimmed by 3 bases and J by 4 bases, leaving 12 bases between them. Here the CDR3 reads CASSLGDILTGELFF. The CDR3 coding sequence is TGTGCCAGCAGTTTGGGGGACATTCTCACCGGGGAGCTGTTTTTT.

V and J are TRBV19 and TRBJ2-3; 8 bases align to TRBD1. CDR1 LNHDA and CDR2 SQIVND come from the germline V gene (reference sequence). This CDR3 is built from 16 residues. Losses at the gene ends were 5 bases for V and 2 bases for J; bases not matched to a gene: 9. The CDR3 nucleotides read TGTGCCAGTAGTCCTCCCAGGGGGCGCGACACAGATACGCAGTATTTT. Residues: CASSPPRGRDTDTQYF.

The V call is TRBV6-6, the J call TRBJ2-1, with 7 bases that match TRBD2. The CDR3 is 16 amino acids. From germline, CDR1 is MNHNY and CDR2 SVGAGI (reference sequence). V gave up 0 bases and J gave up 8 bases; unmatched junction bases: 10. The CDR3 spells CASSYSTSHRWDEQFF. CDR3 DNA: TGTGCCAGCAGTTACTCGACTAGCCATCGGTGGGATGAGCAGTTCTTC.

In this sample, this clone turned up a few times. V gene TRBV27 combines with J gene TRBJ2-1, with 12 bases lining up with TRBD2. The CDR3 is 13 residues long. Germline loops: CDR1 MNHEY, CDR2 SMNVEV (reference sequence). The V and J ends lost 6 bases and 8 bases, in that order; junction bases with no gene match: 2. The CDR3 DNA follows: TGTGCCAGCAGCCGGACTAGCGGGGATGAGCAGTTCTTC. Translation: CASSRTSGDEQFF.

The chain links TRBV19 to TRBJ1-2; the D is unclear. CDR1 and CDR2 (germline): LNHDA, SQIVND (reference sequence). This CDR3 has 15 amino acids. Trimming took off 5 bases at V and 6 bases at J, with 19 bases between the two ends. CDR3 in DNA: TGTGCCAGTAGTTTACTGGCAGACGGCCTGGATGGCTACACCTTC. This gives the protein CASSLLADGLDGYTF.

V gene TRBV27 combines with J gene TRBJ2-1; TRBD1 or TRBD2 may be the D gene (6 bases each). Trimming removed 0 bases from V and 10 bases from J, with 10 bases in between. CDR1 is MNHEY, CDR2 SMNVEV, per germline (reference sequence). This CDR3 has 13 amino acids. The CDR3 DNA follows: TGTGCCAGCAGTTTATCCAGGGGAGGCGAGCAGTTCTTC. Translation gives CASSLSRGGEQFF.

This clone has just one count. The CDR3 coding sequence is TGTGCCAGCAGCTACCGGACAGGGAGGAACACTGAAGCTTTCTTT. Translated, it gives CASSYRTGRNTEAFF. The chain uses TRBV7-9 and TRBJ1-1, with 8 bases aligning to TRBD1. Germline-derived CDR1 and CDR2 are SEHNR and FQNEAQ (reference sequence). With 4 bases clipped from V and 1 base from J, the junction kept 5 bases outside the gene matches. The CDR3 spans 15 residues.

This clone was detected only once. The chain joins TRBV20-1 to TRBJ2-7; no clear D. The CDR3 sequence is 11 residues long. Germline V gene sequence: CDR1 DFQATT, CDR2 SNEGSKA (reference sequence). V lost 6 bases, J lost 2 bases, and 8 bases lay in between. CDR3 bases: TGCAGTGCCCTAAGAACCTACGAGCAGTACTTC. Protein product: CSALRTYEQYF.